Reported below is one T cell receptor beta chain. This entry comes from a study of PD-L1 blockade in urothelial cancer. Study-level background: Median blood clonality was around 0.08, with about 86,000 unique TCRs.

Profiling relied on immunoSEQ multiplex PCR, and the TCRdb table lists in-frame clones only, not all of them. This table has tens of thousands of clones, approximately 85% appearing once. The CDR3 length is 18 residues. Looked up from germline, CDR1 is LGHNT and CDR2 is FRNRAP. V lost 0 bases and J lost 7; bases outside the gene matches: 15. Described time point: peripheral blood 6 weeks after treatment start. Here the sequenced sample was PBMCs, taken around atezolizumab (anti-PD-L1) treatment. The sequence derives from a man aged 50-59 years with urothelial cancer. This sequence joins TRBV12-5 and TRBJ1-5; TRBD1 agrees at 7 bases. The CDR3 sequence is CASGLVQGPGQSHQPQHF. The CDR3 region has the DNA TGTGCTAGTGGTTTGGTACAAGGACCGGGACAGTCCCACCAGCCCCAGCATTTT.